Sequencing of this TCR beta chain was carried out in a study of neurological immune-mediated disorders. TCRdb re-derived calls from the 5' RACE reads in MiXCR, one entry per CDR3 protein. The sample shows tens of thousands of distinct CDR3 sequences, approximately 6.2% of them seen only once. Many counts were recorded for this clonotype. The CDR3 spans 13 residues. With 9 bases removed from V and 1 base from J, the gap between germline ends came to 8 bases. Germline CDR1 reads KGHDR; CDR2 reads SFDVKD. The sequence was obtained from a young woman with multiple sclerosis. V usage is TRBV24-1 and J usage is TRBJ2-2; possibly TRBD1 for D (6 bases). Material for sequencing was CD4+ T cells from blood. CDR3 sequence: CATQDRNTGELFF. The DNA of the CDR3 is TGTGCCACCCAGGACAGGAACACCGGGGAGCTGTTTTTT.